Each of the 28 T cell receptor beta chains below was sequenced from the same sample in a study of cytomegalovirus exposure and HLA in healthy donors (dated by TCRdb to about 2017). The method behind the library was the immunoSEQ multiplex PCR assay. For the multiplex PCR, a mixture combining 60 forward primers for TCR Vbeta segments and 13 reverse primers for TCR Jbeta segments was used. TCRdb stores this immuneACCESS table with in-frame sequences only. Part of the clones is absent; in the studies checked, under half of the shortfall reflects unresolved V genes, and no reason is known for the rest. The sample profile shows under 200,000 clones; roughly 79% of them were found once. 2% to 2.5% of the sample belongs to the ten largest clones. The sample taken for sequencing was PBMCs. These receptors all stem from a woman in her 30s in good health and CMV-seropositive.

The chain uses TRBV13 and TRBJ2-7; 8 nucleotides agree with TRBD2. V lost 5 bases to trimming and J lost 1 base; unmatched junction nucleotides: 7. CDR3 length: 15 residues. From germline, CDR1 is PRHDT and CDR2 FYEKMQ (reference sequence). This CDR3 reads CASSRGGPPSYEQYF. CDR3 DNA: TGTGCCAGCAGCCGCGGGGGGCCCCCTTCCTACGAGCAGTACTTC.

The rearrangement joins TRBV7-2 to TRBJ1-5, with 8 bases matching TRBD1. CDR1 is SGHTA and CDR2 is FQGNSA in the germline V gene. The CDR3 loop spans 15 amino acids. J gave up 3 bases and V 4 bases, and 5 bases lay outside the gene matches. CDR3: CASSSDRGPNQPQHF. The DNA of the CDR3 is TGTGCCAGCAGCTCCGACAGGGGCCCCAATCAGCCCCAGCATTTT.

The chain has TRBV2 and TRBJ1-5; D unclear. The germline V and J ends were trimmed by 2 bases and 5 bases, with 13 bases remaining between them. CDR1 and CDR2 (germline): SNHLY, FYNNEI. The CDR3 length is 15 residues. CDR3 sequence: CASSERDISHQPQHF. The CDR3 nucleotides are TGTGCCAGCAGTGAAAGAGATATCTCCCATCAGCCCCAGCATTTT.

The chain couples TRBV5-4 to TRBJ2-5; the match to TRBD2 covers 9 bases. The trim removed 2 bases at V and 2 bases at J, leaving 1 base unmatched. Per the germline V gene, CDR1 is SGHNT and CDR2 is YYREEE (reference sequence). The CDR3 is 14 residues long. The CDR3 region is CASSFAGGQETQYF. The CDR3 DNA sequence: TGTGCCAGCAGCTTTGCGGGGGGGCAAGAGACCCAGTACTTC.

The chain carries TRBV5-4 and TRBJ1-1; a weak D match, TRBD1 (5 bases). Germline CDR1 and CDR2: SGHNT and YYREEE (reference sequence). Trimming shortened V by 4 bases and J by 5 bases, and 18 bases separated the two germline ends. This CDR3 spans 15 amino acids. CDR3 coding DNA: TGTGCCAGCAGCCAGGGTTGGGGTCGGAATACTGAAGCTTTCTTT. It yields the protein CASSQGWGRNTEAFF.

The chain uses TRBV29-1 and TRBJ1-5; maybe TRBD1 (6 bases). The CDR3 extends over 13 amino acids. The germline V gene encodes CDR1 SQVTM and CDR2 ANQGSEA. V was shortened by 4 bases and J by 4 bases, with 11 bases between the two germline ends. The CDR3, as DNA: TGCAGCGTTGGCCGGGACAAAAATCAGCCCCAGCATTTT. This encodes CSVGRDKNQPQHF.

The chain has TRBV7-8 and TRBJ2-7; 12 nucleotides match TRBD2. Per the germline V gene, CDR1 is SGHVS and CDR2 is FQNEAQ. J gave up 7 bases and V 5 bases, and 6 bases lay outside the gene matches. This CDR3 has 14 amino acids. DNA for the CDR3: TGTGCCAGCAGCGTATCCGGGACTAGCGGGGAGCAGTACTTC. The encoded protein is CASSVSGTSGEQYF.

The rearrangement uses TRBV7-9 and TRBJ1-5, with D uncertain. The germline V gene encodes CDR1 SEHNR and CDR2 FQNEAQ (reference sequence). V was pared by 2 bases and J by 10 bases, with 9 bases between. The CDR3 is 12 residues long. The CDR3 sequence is CASSLNPLPQHF. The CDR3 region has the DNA TGTGCCAGCAGCTTAAACCCCCTACCCCAGCATTTT.

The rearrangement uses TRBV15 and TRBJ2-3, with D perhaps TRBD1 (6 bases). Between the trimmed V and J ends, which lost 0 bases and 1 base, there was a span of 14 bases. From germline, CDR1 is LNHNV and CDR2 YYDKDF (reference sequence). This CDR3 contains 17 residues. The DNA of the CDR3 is TGTGCCACCAGCAGAGATCTGGACAGACCTCGCACAGATACGCAGTATTTT. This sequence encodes CATSRDLDRPRTDTQYF.

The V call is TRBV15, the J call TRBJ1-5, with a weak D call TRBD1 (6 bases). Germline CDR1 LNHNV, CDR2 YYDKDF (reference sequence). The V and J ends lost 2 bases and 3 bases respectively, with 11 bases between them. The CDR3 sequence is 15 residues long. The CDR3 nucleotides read TGTGCCACCAGCAGACACAGGGATTCCAATCAGCCCCAGCATTTT. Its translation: CATSRHRDSNQPQHF. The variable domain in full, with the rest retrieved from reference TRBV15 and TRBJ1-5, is DAMVIQNPRYQVTQFGKPVTLSCSQTLNHNVMYWYQQKSSQAPKLLFHYYDKDFNNEADTPDNFQSRRPNTSFCFLDIRSPGLGDTAMYLCATSRHRDSNQPQHFGDGTRLSIL.

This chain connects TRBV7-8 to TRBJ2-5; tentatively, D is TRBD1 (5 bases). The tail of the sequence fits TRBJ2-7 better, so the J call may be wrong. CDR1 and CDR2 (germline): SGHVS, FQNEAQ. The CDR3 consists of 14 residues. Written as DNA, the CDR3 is TGTGCCAGCAGCTCCCTCCGGACAACCTACGAGCAGTACTTC. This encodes CASSSLRTTYEQYF.

The CDR3 region has the DNA TGTGCCAGCAGTGCCCAGGATATCACCGGGGAGCTGTTTTTT. Its translation is CASSAQDITGELFF. The chain joins TRBV6-4 to TRBJ2-2; D gene unclear. This CDR3 region has 14 residues. Germline V gives CDR1 MRHNA, CDR2 SNTAGT. Trimming pared 4 bases from V and 4 bases from J, leaving 10 bases between.

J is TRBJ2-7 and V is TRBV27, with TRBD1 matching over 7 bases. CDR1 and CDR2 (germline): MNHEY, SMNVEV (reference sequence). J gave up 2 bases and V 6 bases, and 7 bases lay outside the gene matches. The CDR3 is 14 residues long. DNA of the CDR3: TGTGCCAGCAGCCTACAGGGGTCCACCTACGAGCAGTACTTC. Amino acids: CASSLQGSTYEQYF.

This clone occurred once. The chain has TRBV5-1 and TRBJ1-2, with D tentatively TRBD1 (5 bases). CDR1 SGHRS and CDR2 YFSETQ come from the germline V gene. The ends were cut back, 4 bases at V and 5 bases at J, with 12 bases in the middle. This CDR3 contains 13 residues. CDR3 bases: TGCGCCAGCAGCCCAGACAGAGAGTATGGCTACACCTTC. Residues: CASSPDREYGYTF.

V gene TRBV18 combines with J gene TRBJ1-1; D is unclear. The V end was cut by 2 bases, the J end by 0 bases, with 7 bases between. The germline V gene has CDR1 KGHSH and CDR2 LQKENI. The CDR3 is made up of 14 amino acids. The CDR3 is CASSPNRMNTEAFF. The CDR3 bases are TGTGCCAGCTCACCAAACAGAATGAACACTGAAGCTTTCTTT.

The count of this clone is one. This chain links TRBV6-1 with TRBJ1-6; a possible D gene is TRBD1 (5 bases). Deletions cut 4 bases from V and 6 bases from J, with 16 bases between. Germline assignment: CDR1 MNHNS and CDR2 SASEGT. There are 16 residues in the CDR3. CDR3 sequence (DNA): TGTGCCAGCAGTGTAGGTACAGGAACACCTAATTCACCCCTCCACTTT. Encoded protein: CASSVGTGTPNSPLHF.

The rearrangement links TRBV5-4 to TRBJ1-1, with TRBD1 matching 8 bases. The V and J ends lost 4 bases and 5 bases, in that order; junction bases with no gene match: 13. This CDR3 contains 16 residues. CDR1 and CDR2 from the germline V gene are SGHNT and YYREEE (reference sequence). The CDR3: CASSPVGRGLGTEAFF. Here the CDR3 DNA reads TGTGCCAGCAGCCCTGTGGGCAGGGGGCTGGGAACTGAAGCTTTCTTT.

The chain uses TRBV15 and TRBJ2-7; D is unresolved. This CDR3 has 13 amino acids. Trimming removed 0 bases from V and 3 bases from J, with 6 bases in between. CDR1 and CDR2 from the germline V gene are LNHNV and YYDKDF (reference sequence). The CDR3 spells CATSRDQFYEQYF. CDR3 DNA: TGTGCCACCAGCAGAGATCAATTCTACGAGCAGTACTTC. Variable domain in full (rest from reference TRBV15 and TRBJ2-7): DAMVIQNPRYQVTQFGKPVTLSCSQTLNHNVMYWYQQKSSQAPKLLFHYYDKDFNNEADTPDNFQSRRPNTSFCFLDIRSPGLGDTAMYLCATSRDQFYEQYFGPGTRLTVT.

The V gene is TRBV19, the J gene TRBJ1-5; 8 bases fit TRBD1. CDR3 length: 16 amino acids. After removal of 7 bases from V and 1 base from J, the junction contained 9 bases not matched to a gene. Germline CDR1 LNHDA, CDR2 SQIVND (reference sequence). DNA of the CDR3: TGTGCCAGTAATCGACAGGGGACCTTGAGCAATCAGCCCCAGCATTTT. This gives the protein CASNRQGTLSNQPQHF.

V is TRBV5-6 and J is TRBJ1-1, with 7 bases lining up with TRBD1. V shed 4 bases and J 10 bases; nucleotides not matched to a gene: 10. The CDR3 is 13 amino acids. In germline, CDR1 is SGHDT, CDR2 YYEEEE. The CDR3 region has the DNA TGTGCCAGCAGCCCAACAGGGGTCCTACGAGCTTTCTTT. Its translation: CASSPTGVLRAFF. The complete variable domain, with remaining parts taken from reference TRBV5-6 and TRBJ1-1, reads DAGVTQSPTHLIKTRGQQVTLRCSPKSGHDTVSWYQQALGQGPQFIFQYYEEEERQRGNFPDRFSGHQFPNYSSELNVNALLLGDSALYLCASSPTGVLRAFFGQGTRLTVV.

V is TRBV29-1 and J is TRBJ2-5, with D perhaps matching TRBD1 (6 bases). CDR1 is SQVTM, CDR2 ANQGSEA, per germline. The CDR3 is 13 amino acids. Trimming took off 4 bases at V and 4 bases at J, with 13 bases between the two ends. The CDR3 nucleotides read TGCAGCGTTGGGTCGCGGACAGCAGAGACCCAGTACTTC. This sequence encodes CSVGSRTAETQYF.

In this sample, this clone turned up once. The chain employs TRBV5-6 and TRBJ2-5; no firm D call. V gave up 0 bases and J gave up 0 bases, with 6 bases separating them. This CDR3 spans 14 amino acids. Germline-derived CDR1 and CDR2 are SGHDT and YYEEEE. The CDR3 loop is CASSLAVDQETQYF. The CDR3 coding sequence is TGTGCCAGCAGCTTGGCGGTCGACCAAGAGACCCAGTACTTC.

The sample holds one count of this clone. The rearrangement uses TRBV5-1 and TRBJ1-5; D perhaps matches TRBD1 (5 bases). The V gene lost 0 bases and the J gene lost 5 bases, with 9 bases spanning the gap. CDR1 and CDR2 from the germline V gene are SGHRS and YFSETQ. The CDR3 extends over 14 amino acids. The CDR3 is CASSLGGGDQPQHF. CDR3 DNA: TGCGCCAGCAGCTTGGGGGGCGGTGATCAGCCCCAGCATTTT.

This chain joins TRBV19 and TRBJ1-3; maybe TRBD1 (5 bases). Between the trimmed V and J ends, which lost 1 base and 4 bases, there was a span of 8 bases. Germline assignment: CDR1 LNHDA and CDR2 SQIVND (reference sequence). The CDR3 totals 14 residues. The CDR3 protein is CASSIGTRGNTIYF. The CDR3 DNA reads TGTGCCAGTAGTATAGGGACAAGAGGAAACACCATATATTTT.

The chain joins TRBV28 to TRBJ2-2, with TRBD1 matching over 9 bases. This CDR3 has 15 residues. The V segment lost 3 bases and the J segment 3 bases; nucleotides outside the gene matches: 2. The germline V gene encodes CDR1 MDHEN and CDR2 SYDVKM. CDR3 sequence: CASSFGTGYTGELFF. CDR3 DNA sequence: TGTGCCAGCAGTTTCGGGACAGGGTACACCGGGGAGCTGTTTTTT.

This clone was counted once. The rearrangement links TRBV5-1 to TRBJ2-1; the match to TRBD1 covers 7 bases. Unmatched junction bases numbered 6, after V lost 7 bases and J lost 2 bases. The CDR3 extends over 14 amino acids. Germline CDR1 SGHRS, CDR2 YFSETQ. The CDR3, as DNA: TGCGCCAGCGCAGCACAGGGGACCTACAATGAGCAGTTCTTC. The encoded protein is CASAAQGTYNEQFF. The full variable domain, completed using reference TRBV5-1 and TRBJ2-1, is KAGVTQTPRYLIKTRGQQVTLSCSPISGHRSVSWYQQTPGQGLQFLFEYFSETQRNKGNFPGRFSGRQFSNSRSEMNVSTLELGDSALYLCASAAQGTYNEQFFGPGTRLTVL.

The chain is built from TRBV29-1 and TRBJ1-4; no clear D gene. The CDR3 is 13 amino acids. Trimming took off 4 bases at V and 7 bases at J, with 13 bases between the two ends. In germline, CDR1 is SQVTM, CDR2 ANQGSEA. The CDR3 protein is CSVATGNTEKLFF. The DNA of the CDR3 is TGCAGCGTTGCGACCGGGAATACTGAAAAACTGTTTTTT.

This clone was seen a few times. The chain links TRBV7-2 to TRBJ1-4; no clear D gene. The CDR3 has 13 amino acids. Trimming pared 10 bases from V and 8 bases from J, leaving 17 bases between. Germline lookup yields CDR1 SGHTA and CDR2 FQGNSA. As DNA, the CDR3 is TGTGCCACCGGCAGAGGTAGAGGGGAAAAACTGTTTTTT. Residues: CATGRGRGEKLFF.